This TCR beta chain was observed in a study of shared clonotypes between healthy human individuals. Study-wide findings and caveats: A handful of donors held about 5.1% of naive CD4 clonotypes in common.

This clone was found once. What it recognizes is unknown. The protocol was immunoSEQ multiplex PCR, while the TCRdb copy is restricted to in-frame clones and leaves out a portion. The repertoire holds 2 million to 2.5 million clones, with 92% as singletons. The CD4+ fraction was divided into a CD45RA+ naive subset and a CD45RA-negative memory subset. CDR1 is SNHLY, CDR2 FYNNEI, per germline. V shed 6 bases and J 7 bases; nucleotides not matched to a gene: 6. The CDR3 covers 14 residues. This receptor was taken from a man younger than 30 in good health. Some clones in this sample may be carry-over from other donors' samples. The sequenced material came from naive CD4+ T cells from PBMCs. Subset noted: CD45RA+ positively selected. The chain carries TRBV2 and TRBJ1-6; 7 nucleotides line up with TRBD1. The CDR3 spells CASRTGRRNSPLHF. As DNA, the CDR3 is TGTGCCAGCAGGACAGGGAGAAGGAATTCACCCCTCCACTTT. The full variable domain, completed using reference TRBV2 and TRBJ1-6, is EPEVTQTPSHQVTQMGQEVILRCVPISNHLYFYWYRQILGQKVEFLVSFYNNEISEKSEIFDDQFSVERPDGSNFTLKIRSTKLEDSAMYFCASRTGRRNSPLHFGNGTRLTVT.